This T cell receptor beta chain comes out of a study of T-cell reconstitution after alpha-beta-depleted transplantation in children. The CDR3 runs 18 residues. Germline CDR1 MNHEY, CDR2 SVGAGI. The junction had 10 bases not matched to a gene; V was cut back by 3 bases and J by 1 base. Preparation of the TCRbeta library involved a method that used unique molecular identifiers. TCRdb independently ran MiXCR on the PCR reads; one entry per CDR3 protein. The sample has about 640,000 distinct CDR3 sequences, under 15% seen once. The rearrangement joins TRBV6-5 to TRBJ2-1; 9 nucleotides align to TRBD2. This receptor was obtained from a male patient aged 10 to 17 who had a stem cell transplant for acute myeloid leukemia, so the T cells may come from the graft donor. The sample was PBMCs, mostly from graft donor cells, taken 360 days after TCRalphabeta/CD19-depleted stem cell transplant. Here the CDR3 reads CASSYPPTAGGSYNEQFF. In DNA, the CDR3 is TGTGCCAGCAGTTATCCACCAACGGCGGGAGGGTCCTACAATGAGCAGTTCTTC.